This T cell receptor beta chain was sequenced during a study of shared clonotypes between healthy human individuals. Study-level background: CD4 naive cells filled three plates per donor, CD4 memory three, CD8 naive two and CD8 memory one.

The CDR3 extends over 15 amino acids. Germline CDR1 reads SEHNR; CDR2 reads FQNEAQ (reference sequence). With 8 bases clipped from V and 2 bases from J, the junction kept 8 bases outside the gene matches. The DNA input per sorted-subset replicate PCR was about 0.2 ug, corresponding to 28,000 or so T cell genomes. Clones were sequenced by immunoSEQ multiplex PCR, and TCRdb holds only the in-frame ones, with some missing. The sample has approximately 1,000,000 clones, roughly 77% seen once; the top ten hold 0.89%. The receptor was derived from a man aged 18 to 29 in good health. Some clones in this sample may be carry-over from other donors' samples. Sequenced input: memory CD4+ T cells from PBMCs. Subset: CD45RA-negative fraction. The chain recombines TRBV7-9 with TRBJ2-1; 8 bases line up with TRBD2. CDR3 protein: CASGHSGRTYNEQFF. The DNA for the CDR3 is TGTGCCAGCGGCCACAGCGGGAGAACCTACAATGAGCAGTTCTTC.